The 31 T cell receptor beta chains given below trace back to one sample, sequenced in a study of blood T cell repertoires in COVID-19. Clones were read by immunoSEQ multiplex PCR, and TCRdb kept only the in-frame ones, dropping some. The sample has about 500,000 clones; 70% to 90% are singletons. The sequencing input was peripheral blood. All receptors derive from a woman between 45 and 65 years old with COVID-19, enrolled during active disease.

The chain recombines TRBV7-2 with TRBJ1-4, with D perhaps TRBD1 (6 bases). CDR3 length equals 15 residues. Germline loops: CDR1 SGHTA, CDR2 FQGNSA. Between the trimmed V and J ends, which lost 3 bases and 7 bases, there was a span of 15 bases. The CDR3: CASSLVTGRSEKLFF. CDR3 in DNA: TGTGCCAGCAGCTTGGTTACAGGGAGAAGTGAAAAACTGTTTTTT.

The CDR3 protein is CASSVGVTIETQYF. CDR3 DNA: TGTGCCAGCAGCGTGGGAGTCACAATAGAGACCCAGTACTTC. The rearrangement uses TRBV9 and TRBJ2-5, with TRBD2 as a possible D gene (5 bases). There are 14 residues in the CDR3. Trimming cost V 2 bases and J 4 bases, with 12 bases left between them. Germline assignment: CDR1 SGDLS and CDR2 YYNGEE.

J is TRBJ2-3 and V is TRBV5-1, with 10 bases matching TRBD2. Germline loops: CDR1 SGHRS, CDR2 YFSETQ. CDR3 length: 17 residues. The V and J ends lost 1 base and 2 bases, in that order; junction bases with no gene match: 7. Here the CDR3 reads CASSLSLAGEFTDTQYF. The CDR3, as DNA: TGCGCCAGCAGCTTGTCTCTAGCGGGGGAGTTCACAGATACGCAGTATTTT.

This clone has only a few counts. This chain's CDR3 is CASTLHSGGYGYTF. The CDR3 DNA follows: TGTGCCAGCACCCTCCATAGCGGGGGCTATGGCTACACCTTC. The J gene is TRBJ1-2, the V gene TRBV27; D might be TRBD1 (5 bases). The germline V gene encodes CDR1 MNHEY and CDR2 SMNVEV (reference sequence). Trimming shortened V by 7 bases and J by 4 bases, and 16 bases separated the two germline ends. The CDR3 has 14 amino acids.

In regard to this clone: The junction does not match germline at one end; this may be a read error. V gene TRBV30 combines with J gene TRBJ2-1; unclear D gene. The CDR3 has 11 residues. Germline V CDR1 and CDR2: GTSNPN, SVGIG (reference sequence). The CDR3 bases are TGTGCCTGGAGGCTCTACGATGAGCAGTTCTTC. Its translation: CAWRLYDEQFF. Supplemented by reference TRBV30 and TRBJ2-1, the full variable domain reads SQTIHQWPATLVQPVGSPLSLECTVEGTSNPNLYWYRQAAGRGLQLLFYSVGIGQISSEVPQNLSASRPQDRQFILSSKKLLLSDSGFYLCAWRLYDEQFFGPGTRLTVL.

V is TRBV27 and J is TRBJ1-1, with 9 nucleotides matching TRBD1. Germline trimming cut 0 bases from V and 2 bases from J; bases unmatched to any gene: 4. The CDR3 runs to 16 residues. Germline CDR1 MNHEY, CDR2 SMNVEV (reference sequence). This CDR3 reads CASSLSKGQGNTEAFF. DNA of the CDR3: TGTGCCAGCAGTTTATCGAAGGGACAGGGCAACACTGAAGCTTTCTTT.

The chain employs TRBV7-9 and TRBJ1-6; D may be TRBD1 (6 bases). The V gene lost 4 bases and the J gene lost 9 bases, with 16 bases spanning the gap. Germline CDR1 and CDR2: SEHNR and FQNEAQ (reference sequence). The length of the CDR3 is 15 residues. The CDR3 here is CASSSGSQGGSPLHF. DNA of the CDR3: TGTGCCAGCAGCTCCGGTTCACAGGGTGGTTCACCCCTCCACTTT.

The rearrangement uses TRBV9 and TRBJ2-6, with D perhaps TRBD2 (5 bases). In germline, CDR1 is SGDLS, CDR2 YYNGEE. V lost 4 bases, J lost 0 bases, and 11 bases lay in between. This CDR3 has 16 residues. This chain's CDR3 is CASSPREGSGANVLTF. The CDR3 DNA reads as TGTGCCAGCAGCCCGAGAGAGGGCTCTGGGGCCAACGTCCTGACTTTC.

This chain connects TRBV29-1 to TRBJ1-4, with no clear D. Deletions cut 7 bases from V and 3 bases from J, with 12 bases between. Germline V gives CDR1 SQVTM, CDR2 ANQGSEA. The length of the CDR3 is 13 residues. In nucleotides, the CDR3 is TGCAGCGCCGAACAGTTACCTAATGAAAAACTGTTTTTT. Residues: CSAEQLPNEKLFF.

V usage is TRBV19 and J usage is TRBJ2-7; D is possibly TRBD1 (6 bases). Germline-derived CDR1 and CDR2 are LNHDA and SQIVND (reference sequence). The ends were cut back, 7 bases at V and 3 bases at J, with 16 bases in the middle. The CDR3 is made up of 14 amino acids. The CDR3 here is CASKGPGDFYEQYF. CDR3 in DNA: TGTGCCAGTAAAGGGCCAGGGGATTTCTACGAGCAGTACTTC.

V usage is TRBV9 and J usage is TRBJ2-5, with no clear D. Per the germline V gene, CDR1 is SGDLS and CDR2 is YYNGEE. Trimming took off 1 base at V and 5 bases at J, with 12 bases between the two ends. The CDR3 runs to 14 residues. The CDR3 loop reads CASSVNAVRETQYF. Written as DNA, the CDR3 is TGTGCCAGCAGCGTAAACGCGGTGAGGGAGACCCAGTACTTC.

CDR3 residues: CASSLQSSNYGYTF. Written as DNA, the CDR3 is TGCGCCAGCAGCTTACAGTCATCCAACTATGGCTACACCTTC. The chain has TRBV5-1 and TRBJ1-2; D unresolved. The CDR3 length is 14 residues. Germline CDR1 and CDR2: SGHRS and YFSETQ. Trimming removed 2 bases from V and 2 bases from J, with 10 bases in between.

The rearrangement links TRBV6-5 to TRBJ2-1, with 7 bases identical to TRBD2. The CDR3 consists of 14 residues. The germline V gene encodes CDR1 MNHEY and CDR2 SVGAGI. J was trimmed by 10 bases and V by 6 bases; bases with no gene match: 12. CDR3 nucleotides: TGTGCCAGCAGCGGGGGGACCAGCGCTGTCGAGCAGTTCTTC. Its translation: CASSGGTSAVEQFF.

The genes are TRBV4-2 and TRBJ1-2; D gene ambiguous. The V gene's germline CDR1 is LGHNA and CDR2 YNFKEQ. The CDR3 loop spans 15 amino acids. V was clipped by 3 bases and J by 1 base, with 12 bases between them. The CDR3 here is CASSQGDPINYGYTF. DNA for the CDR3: TGTGCCAGCAGCCAGGGAGACCCCATTAACTATGGCTACACCTTC.

Here the CDR3 DNA reads TGTGCCACCCGAACCCCTCACAGGGGGAATGAGCAGTTCTTC. It specifies CATRTPHRGNEQFF. This chain joins TRBV19 and TRBJ2-1; 8 nucleotides match TRBD1. The CDR3 runs to 14 residues. With 10 bases clipped from V and 7 bases from J, the junction kept 12 bases outside the gene matches. Germline assignment: CDR1 LNHDA and CDR2 SQIVND (reference sequence).

The CDR3 spells CASSMAGQPPYEQYF. CDR3 DNA sequence: TGTGCCAGTAGTATGGCAGGACAGCCCCCCTACGAGCAGTACTTC. The gene calls are TRBV19 and TRBJ2-7; a possible D gene is TRBD1 (6 bases). The germline V gene encodes CDR1 LNHDA and CDR2 SQIVND (reference sequence). The CDR3 sequence is 15 residues long. V was cut by 3 bases and J by 2 bases, with 14 bases left in between.

For the CDR3, the DNA is TGTGCCAGCAGCTTACAGGGTCCTACGCAGTATTTT. This encodes CASSLQGPTQYF. V is TRBV11-2 and J is TRBJ2-3; maybe TRBD1 (5 bases). The CDR3 totals 12 residues. CDR1 SGHAT and CDR2 FQNNGV come from the germline V gene. V lost 2 bases to trimming and J lost 8 bases, with 8 bases between them.

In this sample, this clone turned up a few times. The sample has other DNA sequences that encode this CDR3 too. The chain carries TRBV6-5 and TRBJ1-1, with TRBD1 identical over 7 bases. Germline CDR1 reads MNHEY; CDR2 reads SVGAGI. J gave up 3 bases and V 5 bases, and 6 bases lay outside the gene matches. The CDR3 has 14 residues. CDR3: CASSRQGGDTEAFF. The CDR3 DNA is TGTGCCAGCAGTAGACAGGGTGGCGACACTGAAGCTTTCTTT.

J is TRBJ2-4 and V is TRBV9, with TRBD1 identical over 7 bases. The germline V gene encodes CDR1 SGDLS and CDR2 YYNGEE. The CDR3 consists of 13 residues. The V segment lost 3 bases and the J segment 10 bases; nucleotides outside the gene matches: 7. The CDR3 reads CASSAPGQEIQYF. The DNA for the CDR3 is TGTGCCAGCAGCGCCCCCGGACAGGAGATTCAGTACTTC. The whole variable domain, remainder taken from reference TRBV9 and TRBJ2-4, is DSGVTQTPKHLITATGQRVTLRCSPRSGDLSVYWYQQSLDQGLQFLIQYYNGEERAKGNILERFSAQQFPDLHSELNLSSLELGDSALYFCASSAPGQEIQYFGAGTRLSVL.

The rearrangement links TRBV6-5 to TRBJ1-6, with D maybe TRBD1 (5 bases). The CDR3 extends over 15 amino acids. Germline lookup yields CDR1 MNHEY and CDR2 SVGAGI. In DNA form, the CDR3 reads TGTGCTACCCCCTGTGGGGGGGAAATGGATTCACCCCTCCACTTT. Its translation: CATPCGGEMDSPLHF.

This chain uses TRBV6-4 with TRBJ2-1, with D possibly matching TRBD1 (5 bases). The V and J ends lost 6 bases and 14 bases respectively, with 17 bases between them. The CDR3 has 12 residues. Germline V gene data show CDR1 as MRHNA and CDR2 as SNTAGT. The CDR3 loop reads CASSNQQDEEFF. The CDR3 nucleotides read TGTGCCAGCAGCAACCAACAGGACGAAGAGTTCTTC.

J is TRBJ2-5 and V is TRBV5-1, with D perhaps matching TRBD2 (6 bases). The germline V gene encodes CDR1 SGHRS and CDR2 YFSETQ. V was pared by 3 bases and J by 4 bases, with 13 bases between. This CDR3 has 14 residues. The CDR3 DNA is TGCGCCAGCAGCTCGGGGGAACTAGGAGAGACCCAGTACTTC. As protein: CASSSGELGETQYF.

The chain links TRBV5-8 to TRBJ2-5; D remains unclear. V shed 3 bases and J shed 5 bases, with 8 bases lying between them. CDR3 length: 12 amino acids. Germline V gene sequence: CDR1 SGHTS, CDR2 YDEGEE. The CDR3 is CASSWLVETQYF. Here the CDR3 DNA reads TGTGCCAGCAGCTGGCTCGTGGAGACCCAGTACTTC.

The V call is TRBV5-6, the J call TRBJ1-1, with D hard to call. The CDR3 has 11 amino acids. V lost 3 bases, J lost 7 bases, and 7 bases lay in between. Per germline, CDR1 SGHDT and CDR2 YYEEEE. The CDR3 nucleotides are TGTGCCAGCAGCTCCGCGGGTGAAGCTTTCTTT. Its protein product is CASSSAGEAFF. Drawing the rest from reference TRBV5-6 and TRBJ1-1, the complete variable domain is DAGVTQSPTHLIKTRGQQVTLRCSPKSGHDTVSWYQQALGQGPQFIFQYYEEEERQRGNFPDRFSGHQFPNYSSELNVNALLLGDSALYLCASSSAGEAFFGQGTRLTVV.

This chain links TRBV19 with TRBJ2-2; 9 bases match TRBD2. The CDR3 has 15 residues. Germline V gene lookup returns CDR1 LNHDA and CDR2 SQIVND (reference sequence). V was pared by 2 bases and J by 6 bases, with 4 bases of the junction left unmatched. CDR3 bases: TGTGCCAGTAGTATATGGTCTAGCGGGGCCGGGGAGCTGTTTTTT. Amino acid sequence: CASSIWSSGAGELFF.

The CDR3 bases are TGTGCTAGTGGTTTAGACGGGGGGACGGGAGAGACCCAGTACTTC. Residues: CASGLDGGTGETQYF. The rearrangement uses TRBV12-5 and TRBJ2-5; 7 nucleotides line up with TRBD2. J gave up 4 bases and V 3 bases, and 8 bases lay outside the gene matches. The CDR3 contains 15 residues. Looked up from germline, CDR1 is LGHNT and CDR2 is FRNRAP.

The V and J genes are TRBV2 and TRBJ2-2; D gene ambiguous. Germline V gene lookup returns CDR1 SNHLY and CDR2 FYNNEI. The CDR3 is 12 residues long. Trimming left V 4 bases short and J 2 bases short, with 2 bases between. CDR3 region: CASSVNTGELFF. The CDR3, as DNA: TGTGCCAGCAGTGTAAACACCGGGGAGCTGTTTTTT.

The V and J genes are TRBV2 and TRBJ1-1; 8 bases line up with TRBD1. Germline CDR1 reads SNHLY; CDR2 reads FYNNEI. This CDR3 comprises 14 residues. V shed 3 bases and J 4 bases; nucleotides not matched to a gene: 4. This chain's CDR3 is CASSETGDGTEAFF. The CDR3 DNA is TGTGCCAGCAGTGAGACAGGGGATGGCACTGAAGCTTTCTTT.

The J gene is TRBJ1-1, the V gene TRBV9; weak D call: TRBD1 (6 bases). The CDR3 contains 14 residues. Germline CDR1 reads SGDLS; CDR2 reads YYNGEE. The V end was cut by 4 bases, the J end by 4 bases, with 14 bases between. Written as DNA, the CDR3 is TGTGCCAGCAGCCAAGGGGGGGGTAGCACTGAAGCTTTCTTT. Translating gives CASSQGGGSTEAFF.

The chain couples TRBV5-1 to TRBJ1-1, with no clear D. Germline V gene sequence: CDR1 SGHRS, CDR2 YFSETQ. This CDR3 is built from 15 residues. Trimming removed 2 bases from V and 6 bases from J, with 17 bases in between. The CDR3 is CASSFMSGSLAEAFF. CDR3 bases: TGCGCCAGCAGCTTTATGTCGGGGTCTTTGGCTGAAGCTTTCTTT.

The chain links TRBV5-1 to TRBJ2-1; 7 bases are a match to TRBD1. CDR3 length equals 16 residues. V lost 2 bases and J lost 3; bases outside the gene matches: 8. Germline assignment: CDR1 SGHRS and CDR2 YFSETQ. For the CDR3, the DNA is TGCGCCAGCAGCTTCCTAGGGGGACAGAACTACAATGAGCAGTTCTTC. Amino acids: CASSFLGGQNYNEQFF.